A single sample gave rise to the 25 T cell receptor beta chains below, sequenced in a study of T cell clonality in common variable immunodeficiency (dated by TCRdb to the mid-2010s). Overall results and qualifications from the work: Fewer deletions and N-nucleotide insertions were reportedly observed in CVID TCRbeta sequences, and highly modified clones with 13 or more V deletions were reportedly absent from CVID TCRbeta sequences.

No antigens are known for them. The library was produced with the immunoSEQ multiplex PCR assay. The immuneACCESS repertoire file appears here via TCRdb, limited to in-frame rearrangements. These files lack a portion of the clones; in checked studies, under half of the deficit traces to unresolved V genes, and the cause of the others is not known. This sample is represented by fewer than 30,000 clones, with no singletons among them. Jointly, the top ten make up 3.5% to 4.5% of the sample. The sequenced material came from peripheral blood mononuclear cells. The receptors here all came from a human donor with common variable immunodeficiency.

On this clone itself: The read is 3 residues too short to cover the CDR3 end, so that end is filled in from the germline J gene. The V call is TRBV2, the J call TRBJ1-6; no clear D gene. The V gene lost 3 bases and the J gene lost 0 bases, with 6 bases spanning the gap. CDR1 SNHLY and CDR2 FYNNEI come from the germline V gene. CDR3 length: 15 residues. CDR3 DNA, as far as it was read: TGTGCCAGCAGTGAGCAGAGCTCCTATAATTCACCC. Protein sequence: CASSEQSSYNSP. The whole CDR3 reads CASSEQSSYNSPLHF.

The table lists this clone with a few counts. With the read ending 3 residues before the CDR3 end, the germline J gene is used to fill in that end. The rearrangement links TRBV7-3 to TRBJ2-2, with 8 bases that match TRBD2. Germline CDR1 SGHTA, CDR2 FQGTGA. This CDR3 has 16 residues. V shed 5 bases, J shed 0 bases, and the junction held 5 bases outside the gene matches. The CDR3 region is CASSESGSANTGELFF. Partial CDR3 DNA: TGTGCCAGCAGCGAAAGCGGGAGTGCGAACACCGGGGAG.

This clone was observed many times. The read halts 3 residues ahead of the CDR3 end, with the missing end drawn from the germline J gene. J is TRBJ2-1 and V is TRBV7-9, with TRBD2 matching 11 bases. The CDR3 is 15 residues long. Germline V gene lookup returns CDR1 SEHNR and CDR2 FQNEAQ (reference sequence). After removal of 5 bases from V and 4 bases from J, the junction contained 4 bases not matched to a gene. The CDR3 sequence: CASSLGTSGYNEQFF. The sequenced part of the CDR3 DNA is TGTGCCAGCAGCCTCGGGACTAGCGGATACAATGAG. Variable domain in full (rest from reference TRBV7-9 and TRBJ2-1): DTGVSQNPRHKITKRGQNVTFRCDPISEHNRLYWYRQTLGQGPEFLTYFQNEAQLEKSRLLSDRFSAERPKGSFSTLEIQRTEQGDSAMYLCASSLGTSGYNEQFFGPGTRLTVL.

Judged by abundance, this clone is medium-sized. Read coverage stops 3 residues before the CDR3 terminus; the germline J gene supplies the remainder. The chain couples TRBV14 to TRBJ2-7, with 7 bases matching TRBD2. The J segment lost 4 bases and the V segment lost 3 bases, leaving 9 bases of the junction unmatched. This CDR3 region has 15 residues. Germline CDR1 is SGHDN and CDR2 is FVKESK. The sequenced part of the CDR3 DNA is TGTGCCAGCAGCCAGGGGAGCGGGACCAAATACGAG. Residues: CASSQGSGTKYE. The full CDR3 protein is CASSQGSGTKYEQYF.

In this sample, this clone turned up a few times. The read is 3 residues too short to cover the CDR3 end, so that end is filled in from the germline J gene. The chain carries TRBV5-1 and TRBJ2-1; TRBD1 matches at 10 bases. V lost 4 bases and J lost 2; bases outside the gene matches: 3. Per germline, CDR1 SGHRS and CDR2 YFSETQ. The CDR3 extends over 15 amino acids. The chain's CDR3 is CASSLGQGAYNEQFF. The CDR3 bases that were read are TGCGCCAGCAGCCTAGGACAGGGGGCCTACAATGAG.

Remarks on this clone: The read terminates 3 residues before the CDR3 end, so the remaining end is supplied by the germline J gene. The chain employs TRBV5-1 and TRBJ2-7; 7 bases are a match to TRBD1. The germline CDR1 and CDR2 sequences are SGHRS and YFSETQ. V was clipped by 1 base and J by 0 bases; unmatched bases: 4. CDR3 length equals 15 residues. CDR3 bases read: TGCGCCAGCAGCTTGTGGGGGACAGCCTCCTACGAG. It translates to CASSLWGTASYE. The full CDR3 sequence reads CASSLWGTASYEQYF.

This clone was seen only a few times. CDR3 DNA (partial): TGTGCCAGCAGCTTAGGAGGGGTTGGTGCCAACGTC. It translates to CASSLGGVGANV. In full, the CDR3 is CASSLGGVGANVLTF. J is TRBJ2-6 and V is TRBV7-2, with D tentatively TRBD1 or TRBD2 (5 bases each). The sequence runs out 3 residues before the end of the CDR3; the remainder is reconstructed from the germline J gene. This CDR3 comprises 15 residues. V was trimmed by 1 base and J by 7 bases, leaving 11 bases between them. Germline values: CDR1 SGHTA, CDR2 FQGNSA.

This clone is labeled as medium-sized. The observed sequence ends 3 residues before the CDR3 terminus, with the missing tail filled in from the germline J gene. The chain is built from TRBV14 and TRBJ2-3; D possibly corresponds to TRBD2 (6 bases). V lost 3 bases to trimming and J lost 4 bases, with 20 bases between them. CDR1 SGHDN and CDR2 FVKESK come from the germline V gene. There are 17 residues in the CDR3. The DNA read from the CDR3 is TGTGCCAGCAGCCAGGCTTTGACTAGTAGAATGCCAGATACG. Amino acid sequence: CASSQALTSRMPDT. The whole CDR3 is CASSQALTSRMPDTQYF.

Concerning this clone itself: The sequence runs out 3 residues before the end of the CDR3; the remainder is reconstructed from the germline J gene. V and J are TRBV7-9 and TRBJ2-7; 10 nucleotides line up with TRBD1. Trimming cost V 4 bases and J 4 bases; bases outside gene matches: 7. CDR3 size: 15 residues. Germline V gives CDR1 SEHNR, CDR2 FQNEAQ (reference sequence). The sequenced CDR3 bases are TGTGCCAGCAGCTCTCCGGACAGGGGGAGGTACGAG. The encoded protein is CASSSPDRGRYE. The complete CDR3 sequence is CASSSPDRGRYEQYF. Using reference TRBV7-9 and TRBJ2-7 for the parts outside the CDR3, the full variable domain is DTGVSQNPRHKITKRGQNVTFRCDPISEHNRLYWYRQTLGQGPEFLTYFQNEAQLEKSRLLSDRFSAERPKGSFSTLEIQRTEQGDSAMYLCASSSPDRGRYEQYFGPGTRLTVT.

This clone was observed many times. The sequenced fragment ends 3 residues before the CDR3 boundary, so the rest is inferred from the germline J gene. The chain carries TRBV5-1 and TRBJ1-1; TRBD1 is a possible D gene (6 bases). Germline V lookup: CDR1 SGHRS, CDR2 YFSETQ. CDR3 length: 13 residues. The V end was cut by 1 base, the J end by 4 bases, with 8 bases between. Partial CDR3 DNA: TGCGCCAGCAGCTTGATACAGGGCACTGAA. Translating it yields CASSLIQGTE. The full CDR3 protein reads CASSLIQGTEAFF.

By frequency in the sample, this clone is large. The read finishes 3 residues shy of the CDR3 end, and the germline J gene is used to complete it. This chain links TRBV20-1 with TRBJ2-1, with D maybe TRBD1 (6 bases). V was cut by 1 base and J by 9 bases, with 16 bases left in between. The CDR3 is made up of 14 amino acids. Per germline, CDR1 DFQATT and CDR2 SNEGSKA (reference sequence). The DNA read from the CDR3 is TGCAGTGCTAGAGCTTTGGGGGCGGGCAGTGAG. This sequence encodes CSARALGAGSE. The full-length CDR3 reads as CSARALGAGSEQFF.

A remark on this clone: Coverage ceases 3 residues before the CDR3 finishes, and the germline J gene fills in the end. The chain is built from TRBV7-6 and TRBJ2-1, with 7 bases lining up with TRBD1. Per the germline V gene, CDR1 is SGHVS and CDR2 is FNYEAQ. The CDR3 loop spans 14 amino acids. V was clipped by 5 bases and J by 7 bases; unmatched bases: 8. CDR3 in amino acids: CASSLGTVANEQFF. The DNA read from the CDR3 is TGTGCCAGCAGCCTAGGGACAGTGGCGAATGAG.

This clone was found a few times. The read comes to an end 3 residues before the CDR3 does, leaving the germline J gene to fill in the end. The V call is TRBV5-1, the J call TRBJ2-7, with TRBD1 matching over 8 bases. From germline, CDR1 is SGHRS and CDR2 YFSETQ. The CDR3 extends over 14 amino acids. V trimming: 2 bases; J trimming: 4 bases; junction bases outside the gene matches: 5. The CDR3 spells CASSFSGGYYEQYF. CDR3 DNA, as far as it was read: TGCGCCAGCAGCTTTTCAGGGGGCTATTACGAG.

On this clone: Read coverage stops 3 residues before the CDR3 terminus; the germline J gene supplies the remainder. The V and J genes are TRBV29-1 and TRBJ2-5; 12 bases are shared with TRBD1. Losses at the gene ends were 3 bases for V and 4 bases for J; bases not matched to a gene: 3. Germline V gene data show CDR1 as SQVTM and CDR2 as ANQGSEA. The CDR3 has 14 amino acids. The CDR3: CSVERDRGRETQYF. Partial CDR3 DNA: TGCAGCGTTGAGAGGGACAGGGGGCGAGAGACC.

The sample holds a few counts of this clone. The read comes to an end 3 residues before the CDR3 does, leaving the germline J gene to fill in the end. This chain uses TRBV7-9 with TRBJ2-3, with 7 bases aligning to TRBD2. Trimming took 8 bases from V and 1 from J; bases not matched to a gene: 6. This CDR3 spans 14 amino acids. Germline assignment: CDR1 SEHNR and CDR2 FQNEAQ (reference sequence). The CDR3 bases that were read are TGTGCCAGCCGTACTAGCGCACGCACAGATACG. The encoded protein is CASRTSARTDT. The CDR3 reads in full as CASRTSARTDTQYF.

The CDR3 reads CSARGRAQSYEQYF. The DNA read from the CDR3 is TGCAGTGCTAGAGGGAGGGCCCAGTCCTACGAG. This sequence joins TRBV20-1 and TRBJ2-7; perhaps TRBD2 as D (6 bases). The missing CDR3 end, 3 residues past where the read stops, is filled in from the germline J gene. CDR1 and CDR2 (germline): DFQATT, SNEGSKA (reference sequence). V was pared by 1 base and J by 1 base, with 11 bases between. The CDR3 totals 14 residues.

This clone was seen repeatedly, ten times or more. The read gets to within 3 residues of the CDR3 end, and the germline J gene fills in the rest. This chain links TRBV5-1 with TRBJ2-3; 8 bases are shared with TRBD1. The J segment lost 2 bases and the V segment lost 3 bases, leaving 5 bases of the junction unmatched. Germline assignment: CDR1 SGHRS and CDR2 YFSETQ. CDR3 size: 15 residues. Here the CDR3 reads CASSSRDRLTDTQYF. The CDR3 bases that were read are TGCGCCAGCAGCTCCCGGGACAGGCTCACAGATACG.

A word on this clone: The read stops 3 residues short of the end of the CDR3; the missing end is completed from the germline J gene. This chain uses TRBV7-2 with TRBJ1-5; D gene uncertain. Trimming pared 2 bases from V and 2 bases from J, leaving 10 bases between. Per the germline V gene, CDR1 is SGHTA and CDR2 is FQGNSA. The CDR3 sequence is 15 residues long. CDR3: CASSLQGAGNQPQHF. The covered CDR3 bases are TGTGCCAGCAGCTTACAAGGTGCTGGCAATCAGCCC.

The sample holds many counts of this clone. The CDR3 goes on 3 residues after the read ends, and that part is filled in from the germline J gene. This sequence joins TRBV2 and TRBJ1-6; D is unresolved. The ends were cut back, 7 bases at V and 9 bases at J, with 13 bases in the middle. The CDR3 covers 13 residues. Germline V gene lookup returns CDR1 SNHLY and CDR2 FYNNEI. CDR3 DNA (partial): TGTGCCAGCATACCCGCTTCCAGTTCACCC. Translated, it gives CASIPASSSP. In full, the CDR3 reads CASIPASSSPLHF.

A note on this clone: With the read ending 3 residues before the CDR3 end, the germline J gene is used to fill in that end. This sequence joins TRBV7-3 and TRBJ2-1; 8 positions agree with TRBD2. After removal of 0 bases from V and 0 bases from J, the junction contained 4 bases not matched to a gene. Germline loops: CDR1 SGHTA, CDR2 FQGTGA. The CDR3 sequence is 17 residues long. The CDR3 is CASSLTPSGSSYNEQFF. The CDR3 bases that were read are TGTGCCAGCAGCTTAACGCCCAGCGGGAGCTCCTACAATGAG.

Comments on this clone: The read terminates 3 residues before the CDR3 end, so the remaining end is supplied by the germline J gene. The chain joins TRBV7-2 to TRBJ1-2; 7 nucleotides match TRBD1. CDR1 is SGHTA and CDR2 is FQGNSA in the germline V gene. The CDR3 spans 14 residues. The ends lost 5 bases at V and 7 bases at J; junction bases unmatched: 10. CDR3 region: CASSPDRARPGYTF. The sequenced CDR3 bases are TGTGCCAGCAGCCCAGACAGGGCACGTCCTGGC.

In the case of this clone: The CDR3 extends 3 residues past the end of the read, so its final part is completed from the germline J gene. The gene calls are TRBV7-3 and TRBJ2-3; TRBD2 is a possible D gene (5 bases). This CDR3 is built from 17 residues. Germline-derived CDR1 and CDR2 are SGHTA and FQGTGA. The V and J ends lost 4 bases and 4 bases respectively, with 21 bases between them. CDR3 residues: CASSSHPTRTEADTQYF. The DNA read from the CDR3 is TGTGCCAGCAGCTCACACCCCACTAGGACCGAGGCAGATACG.

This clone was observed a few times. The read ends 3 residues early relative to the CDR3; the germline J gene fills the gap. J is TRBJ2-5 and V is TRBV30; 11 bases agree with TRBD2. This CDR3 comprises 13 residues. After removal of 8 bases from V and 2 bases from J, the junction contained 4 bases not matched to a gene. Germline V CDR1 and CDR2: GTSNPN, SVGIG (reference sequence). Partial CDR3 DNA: TGTGCCGGAAGACTAGCGGGACAAGAGACC. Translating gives CAGRLAGQET. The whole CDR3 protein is CAGRLAGQETQYF.

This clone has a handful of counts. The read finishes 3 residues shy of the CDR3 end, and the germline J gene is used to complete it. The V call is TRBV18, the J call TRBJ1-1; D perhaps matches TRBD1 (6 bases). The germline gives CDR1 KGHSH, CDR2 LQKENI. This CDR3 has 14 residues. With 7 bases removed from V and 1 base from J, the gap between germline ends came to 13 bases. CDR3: CASLRAGANTEAFF. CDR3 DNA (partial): TGTGCCAGCTTAAGGGCAGGGGCGAACACTGAA.

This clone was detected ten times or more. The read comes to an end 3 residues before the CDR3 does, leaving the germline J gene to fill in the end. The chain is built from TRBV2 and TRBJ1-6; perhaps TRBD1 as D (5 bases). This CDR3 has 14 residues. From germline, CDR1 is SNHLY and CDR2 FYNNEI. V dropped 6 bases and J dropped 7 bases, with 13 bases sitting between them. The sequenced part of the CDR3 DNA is TGTGCCAGCAGGAAAGAGACAGAAAATTCACCC. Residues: CASRKETENSP. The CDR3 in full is CASRKETENSPLHF.